This is a list of T cell receptor beta chains from one sample in a study of blood T cell repertoires in COVID-19. Libraries were prepared by immunoSEQ multiplex PCR; TCRdb keeps only in-frame clonotypes and omits some of them. The table lists under 300,000 clones, about 86% of them singletons. Sequencing was done on a sample of peripheral blood. The receptors come from a woman in her 70s with COVID-19, enrolled during active disease. Both conserved end residues are part of each CDR3.

CASSYPGLAELSANTGELFF | TRBJ2-2 | TRBV2
CASSLHRGKGNQPQHF | TRBJ1-5 | TRBV19
CASSPGANQITEAFF | TRBJ1-1 | TRBV4-2
CASSQEWPGNTGELFF | TRBJ2-2 | TRBV4-3
CASSSQGVQGAEAFF | TRBJ1-1 | TRBV5-1
CASSLAGSSGDGYTF | TRBJ1-2 | TRBV5-1
CASSLAGTVDGYTF | TRBJ1-2 | TRBV7-9
CASSFDSSYEQYF | TRBJ2-7 | TRBV7-9
CASISNPGLGNTGELFF | TRBJ2-2 | TRBV28
CASSPTGIKYGYTF | TRBJ1-2 | TRBV3-1/TRBV3-2
CASSPRTSGVFGETQYF | TRBJ2-5 | TRBV9
CASSLSRGGVGNTIYF | TRBJ1-3 | TRBV28
CASSDGSQETQYF | TRBJ2-5 | TRBV7-9
CASSWGTGPNQPQHF | TRBJ1-5 | TRBV2
CASSSGQKDSPLHF | TRBJ1-6 | TRBV7-2
CASSLAGGFTYNEQFF | TRBJ2-1 | TRBV27
CASGLVTAGRISGANVLTF | TRBJ2-6 | TRBV12-5
CASSLAGERNTEAFF | TRBJ1-1 | TRBV7-9
CASSQDETGGFEQYF | TRBJ2-7 | TRBV4-1
CATSDWTGGANTGELFF | TRBJ2-2 | TRBV24-1
CASSLGSGGAEETQYF | TRBJ2-5 | TRBV27
CASSDRNLKGNSPLHF | TRBJ1-6 | TRBV21-1
CASSHTGIYEQYF | TRBJ2-7 | TRBV5-8
CASSRGTSGGANTGELFF | TRBJ2-2 | TRBV5-6
CASSGGGAADTQYF | TRBJ2-3 | TRBV9
CASSQSPGGNHEQYF | TRBJ2-7 | TRBV4-3
CASRGTDRINQPQHF | TRBJ1-5 | TRBV2
CASSMTGTPNTEAFF | TRBJ1-1 | TRBV19
CAWSRTGGYEQYF | TRBJ2-7 | TRBV30
CASSYSTAGTEAFF | TRBJ1-1 | TRBV6-5
CASSQDVIGGGAYYYNEQFF | TRBJ2-1 | TRBV3-1/TRBV3-2
CASSLGGPGTEAFF | TRBJ1-1 | TRBV19